A single sample gave rise to the 24 T cell receptor beta chains below, sequenced in a study of cytotoxic CD8 clonotypes in ibrutinib-treated CLL. Using immunoSEQ multiplex PCR, the repertoire was profiled, and TCRdb retains in-frame clones only, with some absent. The table lists approximately 120,000 clones, roughly 57% of them singletons. The sample consisted of PBMCs, taken after 24 months of ibrutinib treatment. The receptors were gathered from a human donor with chronic lymphocytic leukemia.

V gene TRBV19 combines with J gene TRBJ1-2; 7 bases are a match to TRBD1. Germline CDR1 LNHDA, CDR2 SQIVND (reference sequence). The CDR3 runs to 16 residues. V lost 5 bases, J lost 9 bases, and 18 bases stayed unmatched. The CDR3 protein is CASSPNPRDSHLSYTF. The CDR3 nucleotides are TGTGCCAGTAGTCCGAACCCTCGGGACAGCCACCTCAGCTACACCTTC.

This sequence joins TRBV5-1 and TRBJ2-5, with TRBD1 identical over 7 bases. Trimming cost V 5 bases and J 2 bases; bases outside gene matches: 9. CDR1 is SGHRS, CDR2 YFSETQ, per germline. CDR3 length: 15 amino acids. CDR3 nucleotide sequence: TGCGCCAGCAGAGGACAGGCATCCATACAAGAGACCCAGTACTTC. The encoded protein is CASRGQASIQETQYF.

V is TRBV6-1 and J is TRBJ2-5; D remains unclear. Trimming removed 1 base at V and 0 bases at J, with 6 bases between. This CDR3 spans 14 amino acids. Per germline, CDR1 MNHNS and CDR2 SASEGT. CDR3 coding DNA: TGTGCCAGCAGTGAAGTTCCCAACCAAGAGACCCAGTACTTC. The encoded protein is CASSEVPNQETQYF.

This chain links TRBV5-1 with TRBJ2-2, with 10 bases identical to TRBD1. Trimming at V came to 6 bases and at J to 7 bases, leaving 6 bases not matched to a gene. CDR1 is SGHRS, CDR2 YFSETQ, per germline. The length of the CDR3 is 14 residues. The CDR3 region has the DNA TGCGCCAGCAAAGGACAGGGGGTTGGCGGGGAGCTGTTTTTT. Translating gives CASKGQGVGGELFF.

The V and J genes are TRBV27 and TRBJ2-2; 9 bases are a match to TRBD1. V shed 8 bases and J 5 bases; nucleotides not matched to a gene: 9. The CDR3 contains 15 residues. The germline V gene encodes CDR1 MNHEY and CDR2 SMNVEV (reference sequence). CDR3 coding DNA: TGTGCCAGCCGTGGAGGGACAGGGTTTACCGGGGAGCTGTTTTTT. Residues: CASRGGTGFTGELFF.

The J gene is TRBJ1-2, the V gene TRBV2, with D unresolved. V was pared by 2 bases and J by 7 bases, with 17 bases between. CDR1 and CDR2 (germline): SNHLY, FYNNEI. The CDR3 runs 15 residues. CDR3 nucleotide sequence: TGTGCCAGCAGTGAAATCCCCGGTATGCGAGGTGGCTACACCTTC. It translates to CASSEIPGMRGGYTF.

This chain uses TRBV13 with TRBJ1-3; 8 bases line up with TRBD1. The V and J ends lost 10 bases and 8 bases, in that order; junction bases with no gene match: 7. This CDR3 comprises 12 residues. Germline loops: CDR1 PRHDT, CDR2 FYEKMQ (reference sequence). The CDR3 spells CATIQGVDTIYF. The CDR3 DNA follows: TGTGCCACCATACAGGGGGTAGACACCATATATTTT.

The V call is TRBV30, the J call TRBJ1-6; D gene uncertain. Between the trimmed V and J ends, which lost 4 bases and 8 bases, there was a span of 12 bases. Germline lookup yields CDR1 GTSNPN and CDR2 SVGIG (reference sequence). The CDR3 loop spans 13 amino acids. The CDR3, as DNA: TGTGCCTGGACGAGCGGCAGACATTCACCCCTCCACTTT. Protein product: CAWTSGRHSPLHF. The complete variable domain, with remaining parts taken from reference TRBV30 and TRBJ1-6, reads SQTIHQWPATLVQPVGSPLSLECTVEGTSNPNLYWYRQAAGRGLQLLFYSVGIGQISSEVPQNLSASRPQDRQFILSSKKLLLSDSGFYLCAWTSGRHSPLHFGNGTRLTVT.

V usage is TRBV5-1 and J usage is TRBJ1-1; 8 bases fit TRBD1. The germline CDR1 and CDR2 sequences are SGHRS and YFSETQ. Trimming at V came to 6 bases and at J to 4 bases, leaving 8 bases not matched to a gene. This CDR3 has 14 amino acids. CDR3 bases: TGCGCCAGCACCGAGCGACAGGGGACCACTGAAGCTTTCTTT. Protein sequence: CASTERQGTTEAFF.

DNA for the CDR3: TGTGCCAGTAGACAGGACTATGGCTACACCTTC. Its protein is CASRQDYGYTF. J is TRBJ1-2 and V is TRBV19, with D possibly TRBD1 on 5 matching bases. The germline V gene has CDR1 LNHDA and CDR2 SQIVND (reference sequence). There are 11 residues in the CDR3. The V gene lost 6 bases and the J gene lost 3 bases, with 5 bases spanning the gap.

This chain connects TRBV4-2 to TRBJ2-3; 9 bases line up with TRBD2. The length of the CDR3 is 15 residues. V gave up 0 bases and J gave up 6 bases; unmatched junction bases: 4. Germline assignment: CDR1 LGHNA and CDR2 YNFKEQ. The CDR3 DNA reads TGTGCCAGCAGCCAAGAGCGGGGGGGCGGTGATACGCAGTATTTT. This sequence encodes CASSQERGGGDTQYF.

The chain couples TRBV30 to TRBJ1-3; TRBD1 might be the D (6 bases). The ends were cut back, 3 bases at V and 5 bases at J, with 17 bases in the middle. Germline V gene sequence: CDR1 GTSNPN, CDR2 SVGIG (reference sequence). The CDR3 spans 15 residues. The CDR3 nucleotides are TGTGCCTGGAGAGGCAGGGGAGGCTTGAGAAACACCATATATTTT. It codes for CAWRGRGGLRNTIYF.

V is TRBV27 and J is TRBJ2-5, with 8 bases fitting TRBD2. V dropped 4 bases and J dropped 4; count of bases not matched to a gene: 14. Germline assignment: CDR1 MNHEY and CDR2 SMNVEV (reference sequence). This CDR3 region has 17 residues. The CDR3 loop reads CASSSRSGGGVRETQYF. CDR3 nucleotides: TGTGCCAGCAGTTCCCGCTCGGGGGGGGGCGTCAGAGAGACCCAGTACTTC.

Many counts were recorded for this clone. V is TRBV6-1 and J is TRBJ1-5; D unclear. The germline V and J ends were trimmed by 3 bases and 2 bases, with 26 bases remaining between them. This CDR3 comprises 20 residues. CDR1 and CDR2 (germline): MNHNS, SASEGT. The CDR3 protein is CASSDQLEIGVLMGNQPQHF. CDR3 nucleotide sequence: TGTGCCAGCAGTGATCAACTCGAGATCGGGGTTTTGATGGGCAATCAGCCCCAGCATTTT.

V usage is TRBV18 and J usage is TRBJ1-1; no clear D gene. Trimming took off 3 bases at V and 3 bases at J, with 11 bases between the two ends. CDR1 is KGHSH and CDR2 is LQKENI in the germline V gene. This CDR3 comprises 14 residues. CDR3 in DNA: TGTGCCAGCTCACCTAGAGGGTTGGACACTGAAGCTTTCTTT. It specifies CASSPRGLDTEAFF.

This clone was picked up a small number of times. This rearrangement joins TRBV25-1 to TRBJ2-7; 9 positions agree with TRBD1. Germline trimming cut 5 bases from V and 1 base from J; bases unmatched to any gene: 9. Looked up from germline, CDR1 is MGHDK and CDR2 is SYGVNS. The CDR3 loop spans 16 amino acids. The DNA of the CDR3 is TGTGCCAGCAGTAGACGTCCCGGGACAGGGTCCTACGAGCAGTACTTC. Its translation: CASSRRPGTGSYEQYF.

This sequence joins TRBV30 and TRBJ1-5; D gene ambiguous. Trimming removed 2 bases from V and 4 bases from J, with 15 bases in between. The CDR3 has 15 residues. Germline V gene data show CDR1 as GTSNPN and CDR2 as SVGIG (reference sequence). CDR3: CAWSFGGGPNQPQHF. Here the CDR3 DNA reads TGTGCCTGGAGTTTTGGAGGAGGACCTAATCAGCCCCAGCATTTT. Full variable domain (remainder filled in from reference TRBV30 and TRBJ1-5): SQTIHQWPATLVQPVGSPLSLECTVEGTSNPNLYWYRQAAGRGLQLLFYSVGIGQISSEVPQNLSASRPQDRQFILSSKKLLLSDSGFYLCAWSFGGGPNQPQHFGDGTRLSIL.

Concerning this clone: Distinct nucleotide sequences in the sample also encode this CDR3. This chain links TRBV30 with TRBJ1-1; D unclear. Trimming removed 2 bases at V and 1 base at J, with 5 bases between. Germline V gene lookup returns CDR1 GTSNPN and CDR2 SVGIG (reference sequence). The CDR3 totals 12 residues. CDR3 nucleotide sequence: TGTGCCTGGAGTCAAGGGAACACTGAAGCTTTCTTT. Protein sequence: CAWSQGNTEAFF.

With regard to this clone: Other DNA variants within this sample encode the same CDR3. The chain couples TRBV30 to TRBJ1-2, with unresolved D. CDR3 size: 12 residues. Germline CDR1 and CDR2: GTSNPN and SVGIG (reference sequence). V dropped 0 bases and J dropped 5 bases, with 7 bases sitting between them. The CDR3 is CAWSVGGYGYTF. The CDR3 coding sequence is TGTGCCTGGAGTGTCGGAGGATATGGCTACACCTTC.

The rearrangement joins TRBV5-1 to TRBJ1-1; tentatively, D is TRBD1 (5 bases). CDR3 length equals 15 residues. V lost 5 bases and J lost 1, with 15 bases in between. Germline V gene sequence: CDR1 SGHRS, CDR2 YFSETQ. The CDR3 loop reads CASSPMGPANTEAFF. Here the CDR3 DNA reads TGCGCCAGCAGTCCAATGGGGCCGGCGAACACTGAAGCTTTCTTT. Drawing the rest from reference TRBV5-1 and TRBJ1-1, the complete variable domain is KAGVTQTPRYLIKTRGQQVTLSCSPISGHRSVSWYQQTPGQGLQFLFEYFSETQRNKGNFPGRFSGRQFSNSRSEMNVSTLELGDSALYLCASSPMGPANTEAFFGQGTRLTVV.

In its sample, this clone was seen a few times. The chain is built from TRBV5-6 and TRBJ1-6; D is unclear. V lost 0 bases and J lost 0, with 10 bases in between. This CDR3 has 17 amino acids. Germline lookup yields CDR1 SGHDT and CDR2 YYEEEE. CDR3 sequence reads: CASSLAAVNSYNSPLHF. CDR3 in DNA: TGTGCCAGCAGCTTGGCGGCAGTTAACTCCTATAATTCACCCCTCCACTTT. Filled out from reference TRBV5-6 and TRBJ1-6, the complete variable domain reads DAGVTQSPTHLIKTRGQQVTLRCSPKSGHDTVSWYQQALGQGPQFIFQYYEEEERQRGNFPDRFSGHQFPNYSSELNVNALLLGDSALYLCASSLAAVNSYNSPLHFGNGTRLTVT.

The V gene is TRBV18, the J gene TRBJ2-3; D unresolved. This CDR3 spans 16 amino acids. Trimming left V 4 bases short and J 0 bases short, with 14 bases between. In germline, CDR1 is KGHSH, CDR2 LQKENI. The CDR3 sequence is CASSLSVEISTDTQYF. CDR3 in DNA: TGTGCCAGCTCACTATCGGTCGAGATTAGCACAGATACGCAGTATTTT.

The genes are TRBV6-6 and TRBJ1-4; possible D gene TRBD1, 5 bases. With 4 bases removed from V and 8 bases from J, the gap between germline ends came to 14 bases. This CDR3 spans 14 amino acids. Germline V lookup: CDR1 MNHNY, CDR2 SVGAGI (reference sequence). The CDR3 is CASSSTVRAEKLFF. The DNA for the CDR3 is TGTGCCAGCAGTTCGACAGTTCGGGCCGAAAAACTGTTTTTT.

The CDR3 is CASTKTAAQPQHF. The CDR3 DNA is TGTGCCAGCACAAAGACAGCTGCCCAGCCCCAGCATTTT. J is TRBJ1-5 and V is TRBV16, with TRBD1 as a possible D gene (5 bases). V was pared by 7 bases and J by 7 bases, with 14 bases between. The CDR3 sequence is 13 residues long. Germline CDR1 reads KGHSY; CDR2 reads FQNENV.